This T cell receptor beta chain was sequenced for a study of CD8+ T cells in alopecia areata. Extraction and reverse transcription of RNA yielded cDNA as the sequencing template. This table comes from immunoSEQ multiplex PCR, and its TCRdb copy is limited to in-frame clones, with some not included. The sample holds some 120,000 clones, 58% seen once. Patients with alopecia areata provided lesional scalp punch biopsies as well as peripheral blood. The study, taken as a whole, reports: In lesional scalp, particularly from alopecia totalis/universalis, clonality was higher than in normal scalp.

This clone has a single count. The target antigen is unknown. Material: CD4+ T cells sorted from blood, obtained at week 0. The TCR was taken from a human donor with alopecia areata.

Here the CDR3 DNA reads TGTGCCACCAGCAGATCTTATATGGACGGTCAAGAGACCCAGTACTTC. Its protein is CATSRSYMDGQETQYF. The chain carries TRBV15 and TRBJ2-5; D is unresolved. Germline V lookup: CDR1 LNHNV, CDR2 YYDKDF (reference sequence). The CDR3 contains 16 residues. V was shortened by 2 bases and J by 2 bases, with 15 bases between the two germline ends.